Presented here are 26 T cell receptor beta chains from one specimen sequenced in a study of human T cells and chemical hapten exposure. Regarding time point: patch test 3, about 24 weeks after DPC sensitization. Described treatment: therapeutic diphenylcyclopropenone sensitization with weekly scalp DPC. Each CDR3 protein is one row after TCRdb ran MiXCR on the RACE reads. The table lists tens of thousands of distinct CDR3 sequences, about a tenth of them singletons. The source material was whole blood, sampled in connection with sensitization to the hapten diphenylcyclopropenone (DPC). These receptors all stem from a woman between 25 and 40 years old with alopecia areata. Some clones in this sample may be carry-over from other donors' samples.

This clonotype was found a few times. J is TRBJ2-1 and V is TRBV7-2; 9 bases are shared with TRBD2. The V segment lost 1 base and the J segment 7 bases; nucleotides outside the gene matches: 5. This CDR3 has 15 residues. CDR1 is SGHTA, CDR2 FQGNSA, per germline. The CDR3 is CASSLVAGGDNEQFF. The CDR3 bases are TGTGCCAGCAGCTTAGTGGCGGGAGGGGATAATGAGCAGTTCTTC.

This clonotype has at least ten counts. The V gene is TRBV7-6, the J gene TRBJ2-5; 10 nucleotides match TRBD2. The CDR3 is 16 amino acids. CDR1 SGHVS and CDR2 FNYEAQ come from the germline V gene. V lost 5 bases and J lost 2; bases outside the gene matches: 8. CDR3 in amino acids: CASSPHGLAVQETQYF. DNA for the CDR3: TGTGCCAGCAGCCCGCACGGACTAGCGGTACAAGAGACCCAGTACTTC.

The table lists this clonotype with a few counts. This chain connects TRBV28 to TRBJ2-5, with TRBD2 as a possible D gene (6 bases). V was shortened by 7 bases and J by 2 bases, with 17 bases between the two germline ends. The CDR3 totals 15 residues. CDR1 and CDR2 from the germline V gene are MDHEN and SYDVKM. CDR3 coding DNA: TGTGCCAGCATTCCCAGCGGGCAACGTCAAGAGACCCAGTACTTC. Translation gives CASIPSGQRQETQYF.

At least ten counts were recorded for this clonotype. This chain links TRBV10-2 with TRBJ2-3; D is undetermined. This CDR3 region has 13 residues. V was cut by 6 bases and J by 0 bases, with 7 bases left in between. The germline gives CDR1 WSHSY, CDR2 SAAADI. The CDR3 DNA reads TGCGCCAGCAGAGGTCCTAGCACAGATACGCAGTATTTT. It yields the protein CASRGPSTDTQYF.

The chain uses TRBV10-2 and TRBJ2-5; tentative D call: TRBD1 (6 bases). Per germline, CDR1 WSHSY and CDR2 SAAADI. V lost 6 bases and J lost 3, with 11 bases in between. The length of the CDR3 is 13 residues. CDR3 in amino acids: CASRMTGEETQYF. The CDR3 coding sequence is TGCGCCAGCAGGATGACAGGAGAAGAGACCCAGTACTTC.

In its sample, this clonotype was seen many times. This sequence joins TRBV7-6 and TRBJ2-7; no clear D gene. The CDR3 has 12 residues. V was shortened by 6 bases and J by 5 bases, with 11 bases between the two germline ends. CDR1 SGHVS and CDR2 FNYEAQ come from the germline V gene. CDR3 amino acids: CASSHYSDEQYF. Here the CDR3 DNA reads TGTGCCAGCAGTCACTACTCGGACGAGCAGTACTTC.

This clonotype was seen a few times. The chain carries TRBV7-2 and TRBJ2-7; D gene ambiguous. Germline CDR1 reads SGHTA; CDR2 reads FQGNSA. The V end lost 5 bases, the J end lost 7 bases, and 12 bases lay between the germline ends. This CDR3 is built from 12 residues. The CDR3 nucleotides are TGTGCCAGCAGCCCCGGCGGCGTGGAGCAGTACTTC. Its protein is CASSPGGVEQYF.

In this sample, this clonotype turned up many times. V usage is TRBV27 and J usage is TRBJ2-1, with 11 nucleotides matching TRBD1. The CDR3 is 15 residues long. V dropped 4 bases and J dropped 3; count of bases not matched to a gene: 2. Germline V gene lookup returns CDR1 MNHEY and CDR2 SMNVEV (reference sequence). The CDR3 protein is CASSWGTGGYNEQFF. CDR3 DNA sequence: TGTGCCAGCAGTTGGGGGACAGGGGGCTACAATGAGCAGTTCTTC.

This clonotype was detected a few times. The CDR3 reads CASSSGVGRKTQYF. The CDR3 DNA is TGTGCCAGCAGCTCCGGAGTAGGGCGAAAGACGCAGTATTTT. The chain carries TRBV5-6 and TRBJ2-3; no reliable D call. This CDR3 spans 14 amino acids. V dropped 3 bases and J dropped 9 bases, with 17 bases sitting between them. Germline V CDR1 and CDR2: SGHDT, YYEEEE.

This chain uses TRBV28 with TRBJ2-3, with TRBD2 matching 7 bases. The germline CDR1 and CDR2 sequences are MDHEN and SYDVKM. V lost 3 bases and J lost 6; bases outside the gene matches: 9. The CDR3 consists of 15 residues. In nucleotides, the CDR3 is TGTGCCAGCAGTTTGGCTAGCGGAGGACCGGATACGCAGTATTTT. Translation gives CASSLASGGPDTQYF.

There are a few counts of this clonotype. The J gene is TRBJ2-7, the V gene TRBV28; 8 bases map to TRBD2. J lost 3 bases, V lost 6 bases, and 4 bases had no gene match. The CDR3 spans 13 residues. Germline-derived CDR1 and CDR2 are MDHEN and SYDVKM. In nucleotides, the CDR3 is TGTGCCAGCAGGACTAGCGTGGACTACGAGCAGTACTTC. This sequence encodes CASRTSVDYEQYF.

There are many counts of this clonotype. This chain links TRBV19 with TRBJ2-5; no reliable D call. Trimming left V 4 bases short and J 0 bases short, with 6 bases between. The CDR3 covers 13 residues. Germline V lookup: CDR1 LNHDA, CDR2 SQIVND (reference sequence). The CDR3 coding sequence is TGTGCCAGTAGTAATACTAACCAAGAGACCCAGTACTTC. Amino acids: CASSNTNQETQYF.

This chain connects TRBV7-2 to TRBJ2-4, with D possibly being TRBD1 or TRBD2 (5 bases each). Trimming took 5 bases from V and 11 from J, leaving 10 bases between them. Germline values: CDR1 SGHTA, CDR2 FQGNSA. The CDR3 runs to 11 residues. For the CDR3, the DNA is TGTGCCAGCAGCCCGGGGCCTGTTCAGTACTTC. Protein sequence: CASSPGPVQYF.

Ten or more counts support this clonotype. The CDR3 DNA follows: TGTGCCAGCAGCTTCCGGGTGAATCAGCCCCAGCATTTT. Protein sequence: CASSFRVNQPQHF. The J gene is TRBJ1-5, the V gene TRBV7-2; D gene ambiguous. Germline assignment: CDR1 SGHTA and CDR2 FQGNSA. CDR3 length equals 13 residues. Trimming pared 3 bases from V and 4 bases from J, leaving 7 bases between.

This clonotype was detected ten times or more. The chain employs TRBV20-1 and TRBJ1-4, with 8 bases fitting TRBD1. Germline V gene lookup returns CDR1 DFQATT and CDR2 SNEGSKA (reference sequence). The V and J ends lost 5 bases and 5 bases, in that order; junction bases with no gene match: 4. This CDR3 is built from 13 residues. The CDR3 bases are TGCAGTGCTTCCGGGACAGGCAATGAAAAACTGTTTTTT. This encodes CSASGTGNEKLFF.

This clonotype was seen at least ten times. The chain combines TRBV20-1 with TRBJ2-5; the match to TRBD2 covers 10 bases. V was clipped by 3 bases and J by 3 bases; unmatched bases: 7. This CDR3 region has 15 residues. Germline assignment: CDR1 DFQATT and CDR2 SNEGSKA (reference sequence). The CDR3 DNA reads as TGCAGTGCTAGGTCCCTAGCGGGGGCGGAAGAGACCCAGTACTTC. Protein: CSARSLAGAEETQYF.

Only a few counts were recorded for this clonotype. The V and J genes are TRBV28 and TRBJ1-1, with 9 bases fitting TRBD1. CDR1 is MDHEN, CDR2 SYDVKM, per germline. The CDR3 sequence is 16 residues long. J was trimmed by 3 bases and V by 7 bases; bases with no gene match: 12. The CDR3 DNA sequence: TGTGCCAGCAATAACCAACAGGGGGCTCTGGACACTGAAGCTTTCTTT. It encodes CASNNQQGALDTEAFF.

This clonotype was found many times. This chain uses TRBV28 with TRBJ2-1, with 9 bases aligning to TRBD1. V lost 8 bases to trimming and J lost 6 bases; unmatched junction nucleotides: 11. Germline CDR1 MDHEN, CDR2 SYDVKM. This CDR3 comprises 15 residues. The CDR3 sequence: CASGTGDRELNEQFF. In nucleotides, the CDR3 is TGTGCCAGCGGGACTGGGGACAGGGAGCTCAATGAGCAGTTCTTC.

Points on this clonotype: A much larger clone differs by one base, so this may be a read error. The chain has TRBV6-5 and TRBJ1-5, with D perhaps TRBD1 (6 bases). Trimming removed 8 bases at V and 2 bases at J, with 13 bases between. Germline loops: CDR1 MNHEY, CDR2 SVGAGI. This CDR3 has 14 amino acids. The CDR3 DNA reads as TGTGCCAGCGGCCGGACAGTTGGCAATCAGCCCCAGCATTTT. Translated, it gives CASGRTVGNQPQHF.

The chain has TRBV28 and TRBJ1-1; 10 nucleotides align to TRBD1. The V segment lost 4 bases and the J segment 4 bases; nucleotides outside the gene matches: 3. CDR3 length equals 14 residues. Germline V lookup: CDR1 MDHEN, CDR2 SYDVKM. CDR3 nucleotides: TGTGCCAGCAGTTCGGGACAGGGGACCACTGAAGCTTTCTTT. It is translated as CASSSGQGTTEAFF. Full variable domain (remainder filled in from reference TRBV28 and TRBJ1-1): DVKVTQSSRYLVKRTGEKVFLECVQDMDHENMFWYRQDPGLGLRLIYFSYDVKMKEKGDIPEGYSVSREKKERFSLILESASTNQTSMYLCASSSGQGTTEAFFGQGTRLTVV.

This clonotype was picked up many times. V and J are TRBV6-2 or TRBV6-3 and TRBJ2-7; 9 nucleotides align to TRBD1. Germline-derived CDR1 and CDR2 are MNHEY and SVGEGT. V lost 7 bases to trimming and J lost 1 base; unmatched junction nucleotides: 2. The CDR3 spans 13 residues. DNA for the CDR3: TGTGCCAGCACCGGGACAGGGTCCTACGAGCAGTACTTC. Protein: CASTGTGSYEQYF.

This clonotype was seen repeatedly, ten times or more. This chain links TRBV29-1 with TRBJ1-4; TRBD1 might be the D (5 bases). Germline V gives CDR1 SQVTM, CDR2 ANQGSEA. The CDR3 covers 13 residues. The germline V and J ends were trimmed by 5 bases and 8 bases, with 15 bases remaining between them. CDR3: CSVNRQGGEKLFF. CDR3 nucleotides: TGCAGCGTTAATAGGCAGGGCGGGGAAAAACTGTTTTTT.

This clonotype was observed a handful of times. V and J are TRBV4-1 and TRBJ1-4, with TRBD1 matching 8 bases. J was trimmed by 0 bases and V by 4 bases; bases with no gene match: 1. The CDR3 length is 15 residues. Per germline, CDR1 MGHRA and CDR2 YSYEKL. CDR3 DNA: TGCGCCAGCAGCCCGACAGGGGCAACTAATGAAAAACTGTTTTTT. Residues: CASSPTGATNEKLFF.

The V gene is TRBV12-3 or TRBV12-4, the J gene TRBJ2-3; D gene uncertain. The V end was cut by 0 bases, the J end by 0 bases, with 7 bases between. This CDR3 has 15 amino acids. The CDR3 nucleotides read TGTGCCAGCAGTTTAGCCCGCCAGAGCACAGATACGCAGTATTTT. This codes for CASSLARQSTDTQYF.

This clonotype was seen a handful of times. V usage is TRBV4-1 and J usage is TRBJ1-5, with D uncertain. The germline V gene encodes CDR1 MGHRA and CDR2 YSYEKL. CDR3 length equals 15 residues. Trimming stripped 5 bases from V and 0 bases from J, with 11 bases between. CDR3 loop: CASSLRELSNQPQHF. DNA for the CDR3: TGCGCCAGCAGCTTACGGGAACTTAGCAATCAGCCCCAGCATTTT.

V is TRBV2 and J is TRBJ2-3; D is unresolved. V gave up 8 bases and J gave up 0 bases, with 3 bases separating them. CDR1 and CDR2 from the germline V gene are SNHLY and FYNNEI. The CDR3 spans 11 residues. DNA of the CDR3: TGTGCCAGCGACAGCACAGATACGCAGTATTTT. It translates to CASDSTDTQYF.